This T cell receptor (beta chain) was recorded in a study of T cells in Graves' hyperthyroidism and ophthalmopathy. Across the whole study: Peripheral blood was obtained at initial diagnosis, preceding any treatment.

This clonotype was detected ten times or more. Duration under 3 months, a NOSPECS grade of at least 4, and a Clinical Activity Score of at least 3 characterized the ophthalmopathy patients. Diagnosis rested on symptoms, serum thyroxine and TRAb, thyroid ultrasound, and orbital computed tomography. Amplification of TCR beta CDR3 regions used RNA as the template. When the TCR CDR3 underwent first-round RT-PCR, the HTBI primer set was used. One entry per CDR3 protein results from TCRdb running MiXCR on the multiplex PCR reads. This table holds under 350,000 distinct CDR3 sequences, more than 15% found once. V lost 7 bases, J lost 0 bases, and 16 bases lay in between. There are 15 residues in the CDR3. Germline assignment: CDR1 SNHLY and CDR2 FYNNEI.

The V call is TRBV2, the J call TRBJ2-7; TRBD1 is a possible D gene (6 bases). The sequence was obtained from a woman aged 60 to 75 with Graves' ophthalmopathy. Material for sequencing was blood. CDR3 sequence: CASNPIPDSSYEQYF. The CDR3 nucleotides read TGTGCCAGCAACCCGATCCCGGACAGCTCCTACGAGCAGTACTTC. The full variable domain, with the rest looked up from reference TRBV2 and TRBJ2-7, is EPEVTQTPSHQVTQMGQEVILRCVPISNHLYFYWYRQILGQKVEFLVSFYNNEISEKSEIFDDQFSVERPDGSNFTLKIRSTKLEDSAMYFCASNPIPDSSYEQYFGPGTRLTVT.